The present T cell receptor (beta chain) was sequenced within a study of vaccination and CD4 T cells after COVID-19. Study-wide background: A median of around 70 days (range 14 to 241) separated dose two from the taking of post-vaccine samples. Controls had a CEFX pool, an HIV-1 Nef pool, or no peptide added. General study results and limits: Analysis of convalescent patients found that 304 of 307 vaccine-specific clones were spike mono-reactive.

Specified treatment: roughly ten-day PBMC culture with coronavirus spike peptide pools or control peptides (ViraFEST assay). It was before the COVID-19 pandemic (2011-2018) that the unexposed donor's CD4+ T cells were collected. Concerning this clonotype: The target antigen is unknown.

The CDR3 runs to 16 residues. Germline CDR1 reads DFQATT; CDR2 reads SNEGSKA (reference sequence). V was cut by 6 bases and J by 2 bases, with 20 bases left in between. Cultured CD4+ T cells had their DNA profiled by the Oncomine TCR Beta short-read assay. Investigators obtained genomic DNA by extraction from cultured CD4+ T cells. TCRdb redid the calling of the PCR reads with MiXCR, one entry per CDR3 protein. The table shows some 7,000 distinct CDR3 sequences, with around 38% occurring only once. The source is a human donor in good health. The specimen was CD4+ T cells from blood, cultured in vitro. The chain uses TRBV20-1 and TRBJ1-5; a possible D gene is TRBD1 (6 bases). The DNA of the CDR3 is TGCAGTGCCCCCCAGGGCAGGGGAGGCGGCAATCAGCCCCAGCATTTT. It is translated as CSAPQGRGGGNQPQHF.